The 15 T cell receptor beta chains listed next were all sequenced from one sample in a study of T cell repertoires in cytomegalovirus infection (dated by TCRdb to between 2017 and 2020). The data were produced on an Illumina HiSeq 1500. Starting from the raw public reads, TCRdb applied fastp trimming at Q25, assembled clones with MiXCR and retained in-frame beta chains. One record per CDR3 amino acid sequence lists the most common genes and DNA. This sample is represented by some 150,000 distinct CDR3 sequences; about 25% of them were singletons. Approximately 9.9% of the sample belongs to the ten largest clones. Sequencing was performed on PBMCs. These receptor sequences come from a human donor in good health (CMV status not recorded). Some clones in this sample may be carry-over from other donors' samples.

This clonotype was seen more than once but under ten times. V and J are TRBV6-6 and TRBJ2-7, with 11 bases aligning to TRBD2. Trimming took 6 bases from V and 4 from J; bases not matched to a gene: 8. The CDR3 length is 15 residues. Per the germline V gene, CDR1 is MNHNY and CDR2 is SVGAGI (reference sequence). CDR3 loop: CASSPLTSGDYEQYF. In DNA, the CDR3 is TGTGCCAGCAGCCCGTTGACTAGCGGGGATTACGAGCAGTACTTC.

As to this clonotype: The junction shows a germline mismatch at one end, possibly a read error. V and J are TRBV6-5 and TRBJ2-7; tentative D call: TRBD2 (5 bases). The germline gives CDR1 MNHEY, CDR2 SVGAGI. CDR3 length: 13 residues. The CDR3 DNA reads TGTGCCAGCAGTCGAGGGTCCGCCTACGAGCGGTACTTC. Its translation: CASSRGSAYERYF.

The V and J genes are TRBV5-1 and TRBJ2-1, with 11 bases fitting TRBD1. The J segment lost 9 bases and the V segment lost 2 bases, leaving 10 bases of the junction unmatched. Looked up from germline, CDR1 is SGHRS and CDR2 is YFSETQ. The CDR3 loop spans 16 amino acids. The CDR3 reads CASSLAGQGVRSEQFF. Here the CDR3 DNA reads TGCGCCAGCAGCTTAGCGGGACAGGGGGTACGTAGTGAGCAGTTCTTC. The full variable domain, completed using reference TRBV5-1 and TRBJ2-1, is KAGVTQTPRYLIKTRGQQVTLSCSPISGHRSVSWYQQTPGQGLQFLFEYFSETQRNKGNFPGRFSGRQFSNSRSEMNVSTLELGDSALYLCASSLAGQGVRSEQFFGPGTRLTVL.

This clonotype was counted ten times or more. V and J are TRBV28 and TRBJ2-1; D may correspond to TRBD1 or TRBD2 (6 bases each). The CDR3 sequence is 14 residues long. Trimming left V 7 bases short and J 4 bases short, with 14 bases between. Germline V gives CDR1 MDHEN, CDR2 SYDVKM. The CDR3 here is CASNPGGQYNEQFF. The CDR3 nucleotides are TGTGCCAGCAATCCCGGGGGACAATACAATGAGCAGTTCTTC. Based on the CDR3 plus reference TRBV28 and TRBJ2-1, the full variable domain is DVKVTQSSRYLVKRTGEKVFLECVQDMDHENMFWYRQDPGLGLRLIYFSYDVKMKEKGDIPEGYSVSREKKERFSLILESASTNQTSMYLCASNPGGQYNEQFFGPGTRLTVL.

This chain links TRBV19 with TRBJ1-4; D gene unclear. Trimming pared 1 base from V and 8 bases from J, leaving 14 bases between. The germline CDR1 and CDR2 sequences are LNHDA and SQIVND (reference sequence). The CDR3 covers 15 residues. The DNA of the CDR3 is TGTGCCAGTAGTATAGTGGGAACCGGACGGGAAAAACTGTTTTTT. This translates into CASSIVGTGREKLFF.

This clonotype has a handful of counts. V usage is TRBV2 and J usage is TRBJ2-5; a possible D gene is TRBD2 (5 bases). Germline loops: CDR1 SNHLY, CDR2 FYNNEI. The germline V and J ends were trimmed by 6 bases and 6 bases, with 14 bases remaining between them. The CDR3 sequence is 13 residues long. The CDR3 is CASSLTSTQTQYF. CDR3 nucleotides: TGTGCCAGCAGCCTCACTAGTACGCAGACCCAGTACTTC.

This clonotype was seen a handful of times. CDR3 sequence: CASSSARSYEQYF. The DNA of the CDR3 is TGTGCCAGCAGCTCAGCGAGATCCTACGAGCAGTACTTC. The V gene is TRBV7-9, the J gene TRBJ2-7; no clear D gene. Per the germline V gene, CDR1 is SEHNR and CDR2 is FQNEAQ (reference sequence). The CDR3 spans 13 residues. V gave up 4 bases and J gave up 1 base, with 8 bases separating them. Filled out from reference TRBV7-9 and TRBJ2-7, the complete variable domain reads DTGVSQNPRHKITKRGQNVTFRCDPISEHNRLYWYRQTLGQGPEFLTYFQNEAQLEKSRLLSDRFSAERPKGSFSTLEIQRTEQGDSAMYLCASSSARSYEQYFGPGTRLTVT.

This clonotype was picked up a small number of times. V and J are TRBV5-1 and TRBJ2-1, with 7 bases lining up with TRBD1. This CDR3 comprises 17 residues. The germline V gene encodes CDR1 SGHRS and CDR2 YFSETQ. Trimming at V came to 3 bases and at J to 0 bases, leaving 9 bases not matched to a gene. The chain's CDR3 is CASSSRQGGISYNEQFF. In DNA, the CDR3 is TGCGCCAGCAGCTCCCGACAGGGTGGCATCTCCTACAATGAGCAGTTCTTC.

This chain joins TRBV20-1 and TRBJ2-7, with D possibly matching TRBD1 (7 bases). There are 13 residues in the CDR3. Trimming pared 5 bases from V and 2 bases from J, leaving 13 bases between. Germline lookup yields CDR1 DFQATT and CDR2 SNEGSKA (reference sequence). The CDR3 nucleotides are TGCAGTGCTGTCAGGGGGGACGCCTACGAGCAGTACTTC. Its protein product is CSAVRGDAYEQYF.

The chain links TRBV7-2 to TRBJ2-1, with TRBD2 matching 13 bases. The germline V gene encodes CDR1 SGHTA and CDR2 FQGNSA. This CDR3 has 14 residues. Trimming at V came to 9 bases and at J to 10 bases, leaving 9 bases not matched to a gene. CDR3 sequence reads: CARALTSGGQEQFF. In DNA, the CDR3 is TGTGCCAGAGCCCTGACTAGCGGGGGGCAGGAGCAGTTCTTC. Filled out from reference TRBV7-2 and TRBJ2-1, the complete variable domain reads GAGVSQSPSNKVTEKGKDVELRCDPISGHTALYWYRQSLGQGLEFLIYFQGNSAPDKSGLPSDRFSAERTGGSVSTLTIQRTQQEDSAVYLCARALTSGGQEQFFGPGTRLTVL.

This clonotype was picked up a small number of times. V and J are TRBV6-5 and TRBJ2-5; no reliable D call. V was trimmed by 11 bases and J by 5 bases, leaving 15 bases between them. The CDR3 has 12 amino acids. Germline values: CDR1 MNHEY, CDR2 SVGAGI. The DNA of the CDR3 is TGTGCCGTCCGGGCCGCTGACGAGACCCAGTACTTC. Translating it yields CAVRAADETQYF.

This CDR3 reads CASSTGQGGYEQYF. As DNA, the CDR3 is TGCGCCAGCAGCACGGGACAGGGAGGCTACGAGCAGTACTTC. V and J are TRBV5-1 and TRBJ2-7; 9 bases map to TRBD1. Germline-derived CDR1 and CDR2 are SGHRS and YFSETQ. V shed 4 bases, J shed 3 bases, and the junction held 5 bases outside the gene matches. The CDR3 is made up of 14 amino acids.

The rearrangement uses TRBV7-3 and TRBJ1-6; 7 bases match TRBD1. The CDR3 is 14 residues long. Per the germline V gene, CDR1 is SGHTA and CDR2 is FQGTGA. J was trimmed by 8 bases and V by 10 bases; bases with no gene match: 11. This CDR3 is CATGTTGVYSPLHF. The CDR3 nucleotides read TGTGCCACCGGGACCACAGGGGTCTATTCACCCCTCCACTTT.

The CDR3 reads CASSLGSVFQPQHF. The CDR3 nucleotides read TGTGCCAGCAGTTTAGGGTCCGTGTTTCAGCCCCAGCATTTT. The chain employs TRBV12-3 or TRBV12-4 and TRBJ1-5; D is ambiguous. Trimming left V 1 base short and J 6 bases short, with 10 bases between. The CDR3 spans 14 residues.

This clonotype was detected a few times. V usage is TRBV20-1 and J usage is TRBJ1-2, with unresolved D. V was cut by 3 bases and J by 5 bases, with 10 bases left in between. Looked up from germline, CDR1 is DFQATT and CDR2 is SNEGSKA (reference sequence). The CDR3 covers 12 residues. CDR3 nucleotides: TGCAGTGCTAGCCTGAGGGCGTATGGCTACACCTTC. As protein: CSASLRAYGYTF.